This paragraph reports one TCR beta chain. The antigen is undetermined. This entry belongs to a study of CD8 T cell repertoires and HIV-1 epitope variants. Clones were sequenced by immunoSEQ multiplex PCR, and TCRdb holds only the in-frame ones, with some missing. The sample has roughly 5,000 clones; around three fifths are singletons. The receptor's source is a male donor with HIV. Sequencing used cultured CD8+ T cells derived from PBMCs.

The CDR3 DNA reads as TGTGCCAGCACCCAGTGGGGCACTGAAGCTTTCTTT. Its translation: CASTQWGTEAFF. The chain couples TRBV28 to TRBJ1-1; D is ambiguous. Germline V gives CDR1 MDHEN, CDR2 SYDVKM. V was clipped by 7 bases and J by 4 bases, with 10 bases between them. CDR3 length equals 12 residues.